This is a list of T cell receptor beta chains from one sample in a study of shared clonotypes between healthy human individuals. TCRdb's table, derived via immunoSEQ multiplex PCR, lists solely in-frame clones and lacks some. The table shows about a million clones, with around three quarters occurring only once. Sequenced material: memory CD4+ T cells from PBMCs. The receptor source for this set is a man between 18 and 29 years old in good health. Some clones in this sample may be carry-over from other donors' samples. Both conserved end residues are trimmed from each CDR3.

j_gene	v_gene	CDR3aa
TRBJ2-2	TRBV7-8	ASSPPVYTGGGTGELF
TRBJ2-5	TRBV6-1	ASRSGYLQGETQY
TRBJ2-1	TRBV10-3	AISESRDEQF
TRBJ1-5	TRBV29-1	SVGQGNQPQH
TRBJ1-2	TRBV30	AWSVRGVPGYT
TRBJ2-2	TRBV30	AWSPGTSNTGELF
TRBJ2-4	TRBV7-9	ASSLTSGRAIAKNIQY
TRBJ1-4	TRBV25-1	ASSPYEGFWEKLF
TRBJ2-2	TRBV5-1	ASNRGGSTGELF
TRBJ1-2	TRBV10-3	AISESRKNYGYT
TRBJ1-5	TRBV6-6	ASVYTHQGEQPQH
TRBJ2-7	TRBV10-3	AIRGGSSYEQY
TRBJ2-3	TRBV5-1	ASSASSGSDTQY